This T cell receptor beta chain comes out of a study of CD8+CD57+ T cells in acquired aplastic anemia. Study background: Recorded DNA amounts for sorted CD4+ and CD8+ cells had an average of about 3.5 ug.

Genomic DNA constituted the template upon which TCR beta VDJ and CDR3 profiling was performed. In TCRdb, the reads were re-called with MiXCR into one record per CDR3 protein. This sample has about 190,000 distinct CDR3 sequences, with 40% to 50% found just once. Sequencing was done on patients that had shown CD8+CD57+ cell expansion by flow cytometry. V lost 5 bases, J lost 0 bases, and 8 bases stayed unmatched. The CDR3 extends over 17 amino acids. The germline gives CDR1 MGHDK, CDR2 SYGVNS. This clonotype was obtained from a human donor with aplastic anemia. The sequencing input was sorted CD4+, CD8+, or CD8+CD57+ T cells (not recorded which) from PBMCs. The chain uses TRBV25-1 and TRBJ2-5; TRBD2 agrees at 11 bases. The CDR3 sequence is CASSQLLAGEYQETQYF. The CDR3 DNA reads TGTGCCAGCAGTCAATTACTAGCGGGGGAGTACCAAGAGACCCAGTACTTC.